The table lists the clone carrying this TCR beta chain with a few counts. Method: immunoSEQ multiplex PCR; TCRdb's copy keeps in-frame clones and lacks some. The data contain 11,000 or so clones, less than 85% of them singletons. This sample was included in a study of OX40 agonist ivuxolimab in advanced cancers. Germline V CDR1 and CDR2: MGHRA, YSYEKL. The V end lost 4 bases, the J end lost 3 bases, and 12 bases lay between the germline ends. The CDR3 extends over 14 amino acids. V is TRBV4-1 and J is TRBJ1-1; D is unclear. This specimen was CD4+ or CD8+ T cells sorted from blood, taken in a trial of the OX40 agonist ivuxolimab. This receptor was obtained from an adult with an advanced solid tumor such as melanoma, head and neck, liver or kidney cancer. The CDR3 loop is CASSPGNRHTEAFF. DNA for the CDR3: TGCGCCAGCAGCCCCGGAAATAGGCACACTGAAGCTTTCTTT.